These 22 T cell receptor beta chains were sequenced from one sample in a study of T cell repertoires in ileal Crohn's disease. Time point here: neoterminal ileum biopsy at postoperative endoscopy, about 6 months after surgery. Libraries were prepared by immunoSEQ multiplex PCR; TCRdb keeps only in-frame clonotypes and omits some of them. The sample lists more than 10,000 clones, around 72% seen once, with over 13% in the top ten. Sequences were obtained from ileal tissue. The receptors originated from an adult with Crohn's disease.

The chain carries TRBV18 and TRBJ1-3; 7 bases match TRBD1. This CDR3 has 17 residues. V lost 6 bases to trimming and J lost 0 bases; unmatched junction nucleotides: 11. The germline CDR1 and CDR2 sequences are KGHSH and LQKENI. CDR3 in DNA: TGTGCCAGCTCCCCAAACCCGACAGGGAACTCTGGAAACACCATATATTTT. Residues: CASSPNPTGNSGNTIYF.

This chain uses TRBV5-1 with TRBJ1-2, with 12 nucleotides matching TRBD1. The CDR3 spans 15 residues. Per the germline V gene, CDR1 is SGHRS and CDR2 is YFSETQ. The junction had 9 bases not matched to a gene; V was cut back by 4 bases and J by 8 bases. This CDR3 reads CASSAGQGARYGYTF. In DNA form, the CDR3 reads TGCGCCAGCAGCGCGGGACAGGGGGCGAGGTACGGCTACACCTTC.

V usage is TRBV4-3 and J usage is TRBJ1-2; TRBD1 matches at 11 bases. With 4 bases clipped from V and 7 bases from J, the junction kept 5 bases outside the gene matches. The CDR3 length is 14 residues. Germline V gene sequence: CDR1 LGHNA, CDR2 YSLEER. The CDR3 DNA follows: TGCGCCAGCAGCCCTGGACAGGGGGCGGGTGGCTACACCTTC. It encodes CASSPGQGAGGYTF.

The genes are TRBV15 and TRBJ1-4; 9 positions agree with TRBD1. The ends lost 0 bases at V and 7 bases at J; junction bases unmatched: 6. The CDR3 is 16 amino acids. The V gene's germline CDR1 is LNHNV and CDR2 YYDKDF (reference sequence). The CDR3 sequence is CATSRDRGTGFEKLFF. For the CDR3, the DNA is TGTGCCACCAGCAGAGATAGGGGGACAGGGTTTGAAAAACTGTTTTTT.

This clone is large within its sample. This CDR3 is CASSADTGELFF. DNA for the CDR3: TGTGCCAGCAGTGCAGACACCGGGGAGCTGTTTTTT. The rearrangement uses TRBV2 and TRBJ2-2, with D unclear. Per the germline V gene, CDR1 is SNHLY and CDR2 is FYNNEI. CDR3 length: 12 amino acids. V was cut by 4 bases and J by 3 bases, with 3 bases left in between.

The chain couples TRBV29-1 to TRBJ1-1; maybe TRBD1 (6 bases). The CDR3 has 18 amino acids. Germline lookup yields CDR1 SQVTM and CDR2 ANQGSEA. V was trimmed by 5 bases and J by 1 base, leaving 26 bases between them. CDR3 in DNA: TGCAGCGTTTTTGCAACGGACACAGGGATCAGAAAGAACACTGAAGCTTTCTTT. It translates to CSVFATDTGIRKNTEAFF.

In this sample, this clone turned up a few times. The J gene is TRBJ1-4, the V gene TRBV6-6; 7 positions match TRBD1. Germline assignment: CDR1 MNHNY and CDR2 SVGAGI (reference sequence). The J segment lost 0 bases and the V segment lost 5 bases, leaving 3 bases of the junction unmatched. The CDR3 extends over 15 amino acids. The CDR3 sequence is CASSTQGPTNEKLFF. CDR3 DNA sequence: TGTGCCAGCAGTACACAGGGGCCAACTAATGAAAAACTGTTTTTT.

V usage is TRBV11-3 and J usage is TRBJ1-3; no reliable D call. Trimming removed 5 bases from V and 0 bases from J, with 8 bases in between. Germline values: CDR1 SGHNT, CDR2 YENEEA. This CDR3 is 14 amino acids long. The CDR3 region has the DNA TGTGCCAGCAGCCTCGGGAACTCTGGAAACACCATATATTTT. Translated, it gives CASSLGNSGNTIYF.

This chain's CDR3 is CASSERVRDIQYF. CDR3 bases: TGTGCCAGCAGCGAAAGGGTGCGGGACATTCAGTACTTC. This chain links TRBV9 with TRBJ2-4; weak D call: TRBD2 (5 bases). Germline lookup yields CDR1 SGDLS and CDR2 YYNGEE. CDR3 length: 13 residues. With 3 bases removed from V and 8 bases from J, the gap between germline ends came to 12 bases.

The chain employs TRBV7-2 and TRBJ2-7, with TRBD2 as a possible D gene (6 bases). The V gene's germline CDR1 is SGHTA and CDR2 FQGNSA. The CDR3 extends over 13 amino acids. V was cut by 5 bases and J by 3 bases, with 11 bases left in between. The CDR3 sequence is CASSLTGDYEQYF. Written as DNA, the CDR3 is TGTGCCAGCAGCCTAACGGGGGACTACGAGCAGTACTTC.

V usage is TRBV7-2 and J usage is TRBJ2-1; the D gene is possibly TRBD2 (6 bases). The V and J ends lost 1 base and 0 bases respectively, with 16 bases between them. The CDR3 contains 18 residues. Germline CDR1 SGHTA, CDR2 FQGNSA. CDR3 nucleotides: TGTGCCAGCAGCTTAGTCCTGGCGGGGCCCAGCTCCTACAATGAGCAGTTCTTC. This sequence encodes CASSLVLAGPSSYNEQFF.

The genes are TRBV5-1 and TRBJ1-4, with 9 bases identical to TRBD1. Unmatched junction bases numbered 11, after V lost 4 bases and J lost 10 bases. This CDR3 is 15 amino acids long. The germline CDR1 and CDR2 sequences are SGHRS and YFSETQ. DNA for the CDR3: TGCGCCAGCAGCCTTCCGGAACAGGGGGCGCGAAAACTGTTTTTT. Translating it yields CASSLPEQGARKLFF.

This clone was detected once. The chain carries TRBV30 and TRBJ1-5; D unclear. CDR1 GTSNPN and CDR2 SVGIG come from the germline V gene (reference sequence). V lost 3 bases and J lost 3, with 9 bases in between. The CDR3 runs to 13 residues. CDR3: CAWSGDSNQPQHF. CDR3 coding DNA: TGTGCCTGGAGCGGTGATTCCAATCAGCCCCAGCATTTT. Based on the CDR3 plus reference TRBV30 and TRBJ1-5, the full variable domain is SQTIHQWPATLVQPVGSPLSLECTVEGTSNPNLYWYRQAAGRGLQLLFYSVGIGQISSEVPQNLSASRPQDRQFILSSKKLLLSDSGFYLCAWSGDSNQPQHFGDGTRLSIL.

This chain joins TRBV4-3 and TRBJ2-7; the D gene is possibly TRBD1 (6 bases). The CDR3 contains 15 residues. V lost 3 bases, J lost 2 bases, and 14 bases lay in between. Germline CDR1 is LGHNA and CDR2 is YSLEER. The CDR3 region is CASSQTAGVPYEQYF. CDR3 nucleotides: TGCGCCAGCAGCCAGACCGCAGGGGTCCCCTACGAGCAGTACTTC.

This CDR3 reads CASSSQGPTNEKLFF. For the CDR3, the DNA is TGTGCCAGCAGCTCACAGGGCCCAACTAATGAAAAACTGTTTTTT. The chain joins TRBV7-2 to TRBJ1-4, with a weak D call TRBD1 (6 bases). The CDR3 extends over 15 amino acids. Germline V gene sequence: CDR1 SGHTA, CDR2 FQGNSA. V was cut by 4 bases and J by 0 bases, with 9 bases left in between.

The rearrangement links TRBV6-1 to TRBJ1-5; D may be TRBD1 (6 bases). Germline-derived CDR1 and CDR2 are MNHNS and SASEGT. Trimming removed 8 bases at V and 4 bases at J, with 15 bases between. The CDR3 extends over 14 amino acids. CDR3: CASGGGVRNQPQHF. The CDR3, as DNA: TGTGCCAGCGGAGGGGGGGTAAGGAATCAGCCCCAGCATTTT.

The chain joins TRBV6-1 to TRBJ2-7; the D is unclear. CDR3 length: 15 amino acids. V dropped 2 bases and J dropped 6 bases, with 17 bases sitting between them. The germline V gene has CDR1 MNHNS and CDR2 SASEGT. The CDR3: CASSEFAPVLSEQYF. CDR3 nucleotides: TGTGCCAGCAGTGAATTTGCCCCCGTTCTGAGCGAGCAGTACTTC.

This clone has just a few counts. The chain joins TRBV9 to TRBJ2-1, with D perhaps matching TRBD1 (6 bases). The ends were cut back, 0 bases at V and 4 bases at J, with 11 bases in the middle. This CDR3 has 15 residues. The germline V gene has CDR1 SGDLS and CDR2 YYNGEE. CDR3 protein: CASSVDGQLYNEQFF. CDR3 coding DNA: TGTGCCAGCAGCGTAGACGGACAGTTGTACAATGAGCAGTTCTTC.

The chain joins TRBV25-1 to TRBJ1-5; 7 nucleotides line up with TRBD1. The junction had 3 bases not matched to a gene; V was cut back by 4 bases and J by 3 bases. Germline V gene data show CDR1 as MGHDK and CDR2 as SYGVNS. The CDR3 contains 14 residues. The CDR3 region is CASSGDRDNQPQHF. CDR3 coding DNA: TGTGCCAGCAGTGGAGACAGGGACAATCAGCCCCAGCATTTT.

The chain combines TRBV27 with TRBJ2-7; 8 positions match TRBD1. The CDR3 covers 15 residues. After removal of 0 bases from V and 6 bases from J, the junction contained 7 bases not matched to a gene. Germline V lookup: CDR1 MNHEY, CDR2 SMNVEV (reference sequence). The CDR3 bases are TGTGCCAGCAGTTTATCCCCGGACAGGGTGCGCGAGCAGTACTTC. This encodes CASSLSPDRVREQYF.

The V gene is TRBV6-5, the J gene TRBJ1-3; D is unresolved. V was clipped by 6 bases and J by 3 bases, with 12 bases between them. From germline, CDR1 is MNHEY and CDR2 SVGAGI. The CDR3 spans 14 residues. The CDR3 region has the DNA TGTGCCAGCAGGTCCGCGCCCCTTGGAAACACCATATATTTT. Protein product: CASRSAPLGNTIYF.

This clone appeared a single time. CDR3 DNA sequence: TGTGCCAGCAGGAGCGGGGGGGCCGCGGTGGATACGCAGTATTTT. Translating gives CASRSGGAAVDTQYF. The chain uses TRBV6-1 and TRBJ2-3; 10 bases align to TRBD2. Germline CDR1 reads MNHNS; CDR2 reads SASEGT. V lost 6 bases, J lost 6 bases, and 9 bases stayed unmatched. The CDR3 has 15 amino acids.